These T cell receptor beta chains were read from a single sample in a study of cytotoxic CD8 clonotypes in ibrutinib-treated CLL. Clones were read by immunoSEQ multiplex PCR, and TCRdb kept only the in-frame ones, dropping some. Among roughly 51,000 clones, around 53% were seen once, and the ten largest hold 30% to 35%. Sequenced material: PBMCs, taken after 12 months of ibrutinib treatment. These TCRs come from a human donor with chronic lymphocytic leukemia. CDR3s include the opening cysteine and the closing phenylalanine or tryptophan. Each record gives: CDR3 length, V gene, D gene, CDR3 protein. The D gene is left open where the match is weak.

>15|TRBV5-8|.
CASSPPDSINEKLFF
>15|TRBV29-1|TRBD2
CSVEGLAEFRDTQYF
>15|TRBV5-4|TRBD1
CASSLGQGAAQPQHF
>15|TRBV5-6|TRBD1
CASSRQGLGTGELFF
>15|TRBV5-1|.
CASSEGGGSGNTIYF
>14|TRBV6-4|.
CASSDGQLNEKLFF
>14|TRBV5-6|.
CASSHWEVQNIQYF
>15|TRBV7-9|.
CASSRSTTTNQPQHF
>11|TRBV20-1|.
CSAMRAGEQFF
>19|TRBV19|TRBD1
CASSVFPYHRGKGNQPQHF
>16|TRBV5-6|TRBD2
CASSGTRAGGLYEQYF
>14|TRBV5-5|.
CASSTQEGSYEQYF
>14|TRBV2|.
CASRDLTGEETQYF
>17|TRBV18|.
CASSPRGGAGNISPLHF
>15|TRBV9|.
CASSVGPASYNEQFF
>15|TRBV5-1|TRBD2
CASSFSSGTGDTQYF
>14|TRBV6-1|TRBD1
CASRGQGALGELFF
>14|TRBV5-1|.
CASSPLGLVSPLHF
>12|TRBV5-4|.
CASSEEHEKLFF
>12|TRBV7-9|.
CASSQDRGALHF
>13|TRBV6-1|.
CASTGGWYTEAFF
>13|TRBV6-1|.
CASSTGSLYEQYF
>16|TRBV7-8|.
CASSLVSARSYNEQFF
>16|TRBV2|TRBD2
CASTGSGGSSYNEQFF
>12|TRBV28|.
CAIQGYLREQYF
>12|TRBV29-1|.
CSVEGDTDTQYF
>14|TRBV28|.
CASRAGRLIYGYTF
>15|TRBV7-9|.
CASSLGWTVNTEAFF
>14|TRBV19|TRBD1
CASSGTGSTGELFF
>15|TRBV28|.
CASTLGGPWPGELFF
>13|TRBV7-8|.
CASRPSGANVLTF
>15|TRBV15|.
CATSRDGGHNSPLHF
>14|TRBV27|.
CASSLTLANTEAFF
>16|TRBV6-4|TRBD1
CASSYWGQGNADTQYF
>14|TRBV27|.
CASSFTAGSYEQYF
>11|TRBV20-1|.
CSARVGPEQYF
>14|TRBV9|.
CASSVAPSGTEAFF
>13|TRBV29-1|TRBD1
CSVVLGTGGEQYF
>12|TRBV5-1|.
CASSSAGSEQYF
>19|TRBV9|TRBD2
CASSVGGSGRANSYNEQFF
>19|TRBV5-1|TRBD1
CASSLGRTGGWVGNTEAFF
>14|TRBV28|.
CASSLTKGNYGYTF
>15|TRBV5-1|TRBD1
CASSSGTGRTGELFF
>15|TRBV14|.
CASSPPGGGGTEAFF
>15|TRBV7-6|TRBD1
CASSQRTGGAETQYF